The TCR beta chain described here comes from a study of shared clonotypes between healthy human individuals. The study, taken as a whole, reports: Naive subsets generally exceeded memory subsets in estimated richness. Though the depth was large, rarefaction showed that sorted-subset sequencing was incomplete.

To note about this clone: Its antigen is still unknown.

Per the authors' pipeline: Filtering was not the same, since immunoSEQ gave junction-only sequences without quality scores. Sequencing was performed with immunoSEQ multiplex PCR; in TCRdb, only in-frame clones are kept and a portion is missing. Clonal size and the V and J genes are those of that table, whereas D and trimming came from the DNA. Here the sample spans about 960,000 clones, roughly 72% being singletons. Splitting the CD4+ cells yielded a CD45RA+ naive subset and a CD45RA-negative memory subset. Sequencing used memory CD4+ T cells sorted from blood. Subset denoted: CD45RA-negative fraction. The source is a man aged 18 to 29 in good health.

CDR3 DNA: TGTGCCAGTAGTACCCAGACAGGCCTGACCGGGGAGCTGTTTTTT. Its protein is CASSTQTGLTGELFF. This chain joins TRBV19 and TRBJ2-2; D might be TRBD1 (6 bases). Germline assignment: CDR1 LNHDA and CDR2 SQIVND (reference sequence). The CDR3 runs 15 residues. V lost 4 bases to trimming and J lost 5 bases, with 14 bases between them.